The table lists the clone carrying this TCR beta chain with a count of one. This sample is part of a study of Ad26.COV2.S vaccination and SARS-CoV-2 variants. V was clipped by 4 bases and J by 0 bases; unmatched bases: 4. The CDR3 has 16 amino acids. The germline CDR1 and CDR2 sequences are SGHKS and YYEKEE (reference sequence). As to treatment: over 15 received Ad26.COV2.S at low or high dose, single or two shots; about 5 received placebo; per-sample allocation not given. Specimen acquisition occurred on day 63 following the initial vaccine or placebo injection. An Ad26 vector was used to express Wuhan-strain SARS-CoV-2 spike as the vaccine. Profiling relied on immunoSEQ multiplex PCR, and the TCRdb table lists in-frame clones only, not all of them. The table includes some 400,000 clones, 75% to 90% detected once.

The sample in question was peripheral blood, obtained in a trial of Ad26.COV2.S vaccine versus placebo. The gene calls are TRBV5-5 and TRBJ2-2, with 9 bases aligning to TRBD1. The sequence derives from a person aged 18-65 years who received the Ad26.COV2.S COVID-19 vaccine or a placebo. The CDR3 coding sequence is TGTGCCAGCAGCCTGAGGGACAGGGCGAACACCGGGGAGCTGTTTTTT. Translated, it gives CASSLRDRANTGELFF.